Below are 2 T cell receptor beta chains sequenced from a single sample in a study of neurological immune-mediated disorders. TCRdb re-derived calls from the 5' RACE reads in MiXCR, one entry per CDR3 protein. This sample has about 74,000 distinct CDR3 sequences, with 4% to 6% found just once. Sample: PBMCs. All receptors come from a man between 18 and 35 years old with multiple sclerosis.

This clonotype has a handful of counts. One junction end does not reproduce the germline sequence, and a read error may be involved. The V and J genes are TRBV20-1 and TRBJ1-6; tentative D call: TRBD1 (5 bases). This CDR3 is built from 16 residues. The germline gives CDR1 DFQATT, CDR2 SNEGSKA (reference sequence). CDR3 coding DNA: TGCAGTGCCAGGGCGAGGGGAAGCTCCTATAATTCACCCCTCAACTTT. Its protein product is CSARARGSSYNSPLNF.

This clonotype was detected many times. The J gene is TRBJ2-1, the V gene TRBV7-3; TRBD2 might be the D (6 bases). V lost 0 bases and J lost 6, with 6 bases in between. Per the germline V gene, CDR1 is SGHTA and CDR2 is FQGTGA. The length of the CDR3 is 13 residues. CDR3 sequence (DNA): TGTGCCAGCAGCTTAACCGGGGGCAATGAGCAGTTCTTC. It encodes CASSLTGGNEQFF.